The clone carrying this TCR beta chain was counted only a few times. This entry comes from a study of blood T cell repertoires in COVID-19. Study in general: The United States, Italy and Spain provided the acute and convalescent COVID-19 samples. From T cells, B-cell-depleted T cells, or PBMCs came the material, which was cDNA or gDNA.

The CDR3 covers 17 residues. The germline V gene encodes CDR1 LGHDT and CDR2 YNNKEL (reference sequence). V was shortened by 0 bases and J by 4 bases, with 18 bases between the two germline ends. TCRdb's table, derived via immunoSEQ multiplex PCR, lists solely in-frame clones and lacks some. Of around 320,000 clones in the sample, roughly 85% were seen once. Input material: peripheral blood. The rearrangement uses TRBV3-1 (or the pseudogene TRBV3-2) and TRBJ1-2; D possibly corresponds to TRBD1 (6 bases). This receptor was taken from a human donor in a cohort sampled during active COVID-19. The CDR3 coding sequence is TGTGCCAGCAGCCAAGATCTTCCCGGGACACCGATCTATGGCTACACCTTC. As protein: CASSQDLPGTPIYGYTF.